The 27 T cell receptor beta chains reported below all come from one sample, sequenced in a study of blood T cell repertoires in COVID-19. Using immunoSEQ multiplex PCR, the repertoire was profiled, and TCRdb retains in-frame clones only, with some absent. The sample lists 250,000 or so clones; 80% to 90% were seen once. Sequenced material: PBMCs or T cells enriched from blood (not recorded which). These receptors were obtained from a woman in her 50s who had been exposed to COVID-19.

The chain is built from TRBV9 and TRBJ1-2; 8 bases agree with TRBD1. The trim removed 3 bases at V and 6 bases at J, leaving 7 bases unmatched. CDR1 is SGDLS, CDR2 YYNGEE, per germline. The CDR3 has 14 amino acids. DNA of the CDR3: TGTGCCAGCAGCGCGGGGGACAGGAGTCATGGCTACACCTTC. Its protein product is CASSAGDRSHGYTF.

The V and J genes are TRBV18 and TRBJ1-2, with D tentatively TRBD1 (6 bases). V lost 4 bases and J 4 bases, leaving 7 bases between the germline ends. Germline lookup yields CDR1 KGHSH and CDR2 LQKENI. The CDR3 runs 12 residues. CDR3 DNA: TGTGCCAGCTCACGGGACACCTATGGCTACACCTTC. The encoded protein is CASSRDTYGYTF.

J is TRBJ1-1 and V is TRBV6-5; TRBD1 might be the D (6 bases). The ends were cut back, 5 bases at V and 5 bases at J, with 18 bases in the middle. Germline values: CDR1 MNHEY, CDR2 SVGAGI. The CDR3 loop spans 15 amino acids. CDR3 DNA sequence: TGTGCCAGCAGTCCACTAGAAGAGGGGGAAACTGAAGCTTTCTTT. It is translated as CASSPLEEGETEAFF.

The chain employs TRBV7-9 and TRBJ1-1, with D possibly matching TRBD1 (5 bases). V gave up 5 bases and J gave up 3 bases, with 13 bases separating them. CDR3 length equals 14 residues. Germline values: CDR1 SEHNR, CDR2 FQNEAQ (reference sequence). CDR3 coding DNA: TGTGCCAGCAGCCCCCTGAAGGGGTACACTGAAGCTTTCTTT. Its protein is CASSPLKGYTEAFF.

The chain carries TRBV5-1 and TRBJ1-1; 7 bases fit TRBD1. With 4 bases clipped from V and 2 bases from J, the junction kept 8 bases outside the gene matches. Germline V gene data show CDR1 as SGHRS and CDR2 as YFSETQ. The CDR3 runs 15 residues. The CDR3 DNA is TGCGCCAGCAGCCCACAGGGGAGAGGTAACACTGAAGCTTTCTTT. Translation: CASSPQGRGNTEAFF.

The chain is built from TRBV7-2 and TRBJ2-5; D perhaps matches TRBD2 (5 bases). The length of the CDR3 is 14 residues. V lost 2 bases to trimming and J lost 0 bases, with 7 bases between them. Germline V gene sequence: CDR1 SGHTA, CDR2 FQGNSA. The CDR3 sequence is CASSLRGNQETQYF. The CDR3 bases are TGTGCCAGCAGCTTACGAGGGAACCAAGAGACCCAGTACTTC.

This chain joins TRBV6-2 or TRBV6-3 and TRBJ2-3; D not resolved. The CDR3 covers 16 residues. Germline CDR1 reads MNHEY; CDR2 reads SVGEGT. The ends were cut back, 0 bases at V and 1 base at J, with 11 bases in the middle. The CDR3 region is CASSYSLAGGTDTQYF. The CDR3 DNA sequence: TGTGCCAGCAGTTACTCCTTAGCCGGAGGCACAGATACGCAGTATTTT.

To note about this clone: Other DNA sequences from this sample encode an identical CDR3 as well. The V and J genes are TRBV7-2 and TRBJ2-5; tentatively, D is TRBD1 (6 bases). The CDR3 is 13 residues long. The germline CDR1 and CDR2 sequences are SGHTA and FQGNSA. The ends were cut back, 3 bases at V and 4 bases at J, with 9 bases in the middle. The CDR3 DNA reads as TGTGCCAGCAGCTTGGTCAGGGGAGAGACCCAGTACTTC. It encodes CASSLVRGETQYF.

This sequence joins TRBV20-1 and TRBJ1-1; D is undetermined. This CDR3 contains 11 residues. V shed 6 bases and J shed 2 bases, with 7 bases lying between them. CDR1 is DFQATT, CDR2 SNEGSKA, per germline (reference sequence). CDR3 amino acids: CSAPLNTEAFF. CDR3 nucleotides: TGCAGTGCCCCACTAAACACTGAAGCTTTCTTT.

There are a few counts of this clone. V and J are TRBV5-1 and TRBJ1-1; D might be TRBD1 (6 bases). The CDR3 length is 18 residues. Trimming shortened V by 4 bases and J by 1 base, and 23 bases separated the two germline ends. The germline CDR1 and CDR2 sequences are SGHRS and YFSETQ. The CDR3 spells CASSTAGARTYRNTEAFF. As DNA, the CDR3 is TGCGCCAGCAGCACCGCGGGGGCCAGGACTTACCGGAACACTGAAGCTTTCTTT.

CDR3 DNA sequence: TGTGCCAGCAGCCTCGGGTTTGTCAAGGACAATGAGCAGTTCTTC. Translation: CASSLGFVKDNEQFF. The chain combines TRBV7-3 with TRBJ2-1; D remains unclear. Looked up from germline, CDR1 is SGHTA and CDR2 is FQGTGA. The CDR3 covers 15 residues. The V and J ends lost 5 bases and 5 bases respectively, with 16 bases between them.

The CDR3 coding sequence is TGCGCCAGCAGCCAGATACAGGGGAATCGGGAAAAACTGTTTTTT. Amino acids: CASSQIQGNREKLFF. The rearrangement uses TRBV4-3 and TRBJ1-4; 7 nucleotides match TRBD1. Germline CDR1 and CDR2: LGHNA and YSLEER. The CDR3 spans 15 residues. After removal of 3 bases from V and 8 bases from J, the junction contained 9 bases not matched to a gene.

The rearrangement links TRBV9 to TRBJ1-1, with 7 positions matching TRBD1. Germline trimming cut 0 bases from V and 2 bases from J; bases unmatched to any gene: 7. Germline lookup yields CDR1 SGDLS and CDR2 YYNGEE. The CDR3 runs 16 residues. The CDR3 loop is CASSVVGTDFNTEAFF. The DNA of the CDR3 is TGTGCCAGCAGCGTAGTCGGGACAGACTTTAACACTGAAGCTTTCTTT.

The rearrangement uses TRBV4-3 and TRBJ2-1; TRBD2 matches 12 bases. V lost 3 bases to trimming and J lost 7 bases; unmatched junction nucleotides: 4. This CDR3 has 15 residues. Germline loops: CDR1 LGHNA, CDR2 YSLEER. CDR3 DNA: TGCGCCAGCAGCCAGACTAGCGGGGGCGTAAATGAGCAGTTCTTC. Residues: CASSQTSGGVNEQFF.

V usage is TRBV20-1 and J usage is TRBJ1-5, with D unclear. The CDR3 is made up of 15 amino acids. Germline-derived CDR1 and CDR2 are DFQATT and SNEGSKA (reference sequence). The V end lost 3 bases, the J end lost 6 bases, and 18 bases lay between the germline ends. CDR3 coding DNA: TGCAGTGCTAGTAGTGGCAGTTTTCGGGTTCAGCCCCAGCATTTT. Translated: CSASSGSFRVQPQHF.

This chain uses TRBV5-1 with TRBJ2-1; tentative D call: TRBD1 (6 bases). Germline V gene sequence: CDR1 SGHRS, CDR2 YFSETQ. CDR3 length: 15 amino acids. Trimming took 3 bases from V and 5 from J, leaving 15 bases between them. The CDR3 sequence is CASSSQQGDNNEQFF. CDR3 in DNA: TGCGCCAGCAGCTCCCAACAGGGAGATAACAATGAGCAGTTCTTC.

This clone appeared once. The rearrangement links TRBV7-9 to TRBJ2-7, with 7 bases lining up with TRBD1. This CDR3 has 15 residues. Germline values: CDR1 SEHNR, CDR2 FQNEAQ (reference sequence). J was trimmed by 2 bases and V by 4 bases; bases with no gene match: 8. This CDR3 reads CASSSQGTFAYEQYF. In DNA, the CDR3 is TGTGCCAGCAGCTCACAGGGGACGTTCGCCTACGAGCAGTACTTC.

This CDR3 reads CASTTDPETQYF. The CDR3 region has the DNA TGTGCCAGCACTACAGACCCGGAGACCCAGTACTTC. The chain links TRBV28 to TRBJ2-5; D ambiguous. Germline V gene sequence: CDR1 MDHEN, CDR2 SYDVKM. The V gene lost 7 bases and the J gene lost 5 bases, with 11 bases spanning the gap. The CDR3 contains 12 residues.

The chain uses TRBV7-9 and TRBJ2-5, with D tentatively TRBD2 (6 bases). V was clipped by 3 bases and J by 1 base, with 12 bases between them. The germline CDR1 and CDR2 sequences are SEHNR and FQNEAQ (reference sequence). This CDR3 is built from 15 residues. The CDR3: CASSFKGGSQETQYF. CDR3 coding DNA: TGTGCCAGCAGCTTTAAGGGAGGCAGCCAAGAGACCCAGTACTTC.

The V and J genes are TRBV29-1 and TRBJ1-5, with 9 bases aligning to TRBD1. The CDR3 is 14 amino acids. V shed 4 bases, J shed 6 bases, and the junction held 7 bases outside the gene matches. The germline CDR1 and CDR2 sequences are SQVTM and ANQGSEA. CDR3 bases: TGCAGCGTTGCCTTAGGGACAGGGAGTCAGCCCCAGCATTTT. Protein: CSVALGTGSQPQHF.

The CDR3 region has the DNA TGTGCCACCCTGAGTAGCTCCTATAATTCACCCCTCCACTTT. Translated: CATLSSSYNSPLHF. The V and J genes are TRBV10-3 and TRBJ1-6; no reliable D call. The CDR3 extends over 14 amino acids. Trimming took off 10 bases at V and 0 bases at J, with 10 bases between the two ends. The germline gives CDR1 ENHRY, CDR2 SYGVKD.

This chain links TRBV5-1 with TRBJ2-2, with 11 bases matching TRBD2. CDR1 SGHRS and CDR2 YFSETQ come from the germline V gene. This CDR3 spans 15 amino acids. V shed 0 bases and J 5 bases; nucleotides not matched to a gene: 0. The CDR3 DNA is TGCGCCAGCAGCTTGGGACTAGCGGGGACCGGGGAGCTGTTTTTT. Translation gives CASSLGLAGTGELFF.

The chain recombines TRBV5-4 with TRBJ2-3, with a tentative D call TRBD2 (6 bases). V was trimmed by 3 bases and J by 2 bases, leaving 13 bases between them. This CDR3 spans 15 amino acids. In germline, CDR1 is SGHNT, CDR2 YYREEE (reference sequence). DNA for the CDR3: TGTGCCAGCAGCTCACGGGGGACCGCCACAGATACGCAGTATTTT. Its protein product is CASSSRGTATDTQYF.

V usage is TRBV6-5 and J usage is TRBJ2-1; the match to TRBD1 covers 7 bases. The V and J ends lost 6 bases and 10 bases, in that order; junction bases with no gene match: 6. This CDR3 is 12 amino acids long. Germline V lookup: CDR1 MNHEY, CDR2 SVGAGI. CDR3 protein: CASSLTGKEQFF. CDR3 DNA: TGTGCCAGCAGCCTGACAGGGAAGGAGCAGTTCTTC.

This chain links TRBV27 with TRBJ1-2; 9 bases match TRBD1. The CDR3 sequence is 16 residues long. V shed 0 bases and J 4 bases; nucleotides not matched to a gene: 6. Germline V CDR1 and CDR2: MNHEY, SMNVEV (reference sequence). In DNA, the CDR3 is TGTGCCAGCAGTTTATCGCGGGACAGGGCTAGCTATGGCTACACCTTC. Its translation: CASSLSRDRASYGYTF.

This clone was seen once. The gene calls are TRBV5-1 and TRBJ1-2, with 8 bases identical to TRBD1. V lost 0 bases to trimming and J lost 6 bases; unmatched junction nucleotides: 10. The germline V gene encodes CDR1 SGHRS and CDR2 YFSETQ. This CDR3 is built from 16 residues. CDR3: CASSLAWDRQRDGYTF. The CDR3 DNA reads TGCGCCAGCAGCTTGGCCTGGGACAGGCAAAGAGATGGCTACACCTTC. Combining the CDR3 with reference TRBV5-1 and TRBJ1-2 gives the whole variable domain KAGVTQTPRYLIKTRGQQVTLSCSPISGHRSVSWYQQTPGQGLQFLFEYFSETQRNKGNFPGRFSGRQFSNSRSEMNVSTLELGDSALYLCASSLAWDRQRDGYTFGSGTRLTVV.

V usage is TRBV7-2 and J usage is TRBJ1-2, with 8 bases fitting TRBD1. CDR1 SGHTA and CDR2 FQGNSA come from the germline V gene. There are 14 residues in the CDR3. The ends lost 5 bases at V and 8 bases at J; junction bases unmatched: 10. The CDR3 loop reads CASSPIQGVDGYTF. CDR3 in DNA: TGTGCCAGCAGCCCAATACAGGGGGTGGACGGCTACACCTTC.